These 7 T cell receptor beta chains came from one sample sequenced in a study of CD8 T cells in ankylosing spondylitis. TCRdb ran MiXCR on the 5' RACE reads and lists one entry per CDR3 protein. Among under 35,000 distinct CDR3 sequences listed, more than 5.5% were seen once. Input material: blood, either unsorted or a sorted T cell fraction (not recorded which). Every receptor here comes from a male donor with ankylosing spondylitis or in good health (not recorded which).

This clonotype was seen at least ten times. The CDR3 region is CASSPPPGRIGNIQYF. CDR3 sequence (DNA): TGTGCCAGCAGCCCTCCTCCGGGTCGAATAGGGAACATTCAGTACTTC. The chain is built from TRBV9 and TRBJ2-4; D is uncertain. Trimming removed 4 bases from V and 7 bases from J, with 21 bases in between. Per germline, CDR1 SGDLS and CDR2 YYNGEE. The CDR3 extends over 16 amino acids.

There are many counts of this clonotype. J is TRBJ2-7 and V is TRBV10-3, with D tentatively TRBD1 (6 bases). Germline V CDR1 and CDR2: ENHRY, SYGVKD. The V end was cut by 7 bases, the J end by 0 bases, with 13 bases between. The CDR3 is 14 residues long. For the CDR3, the DNA is TGTGCCATCACGGACGGGACAAACTCCTACGAGCAGTACTTC. Translation: CAITDGTNSYEQYF.

This clonotype counts as medium-sized (0.01 to 0.1%). V gene TRBV20-1 combines with J gene TRBJ2-1; D tentatively reads TRBD1 or TRBD2 (5 bases each). This CDR3 is built from 16 residues. Germline loops: CDR1 DFQATT, CDR2 SNEGSKA (reference sequence). Trimming cost V 3 bases and J 5 bases, with 20 bases left between them. The DNA for the CDR3 is TGCAGTGCTAGCCCTAGCAAGGGCAGGGTGGACAATGAGCAGTTCTTC. The encoded protein is CSASPSKGRVDNEQFF.

This clonotype came up many times. The J gene is TRBJ2-1, the V gene TRBV28, with TRBD2 matching 15 bases. Losses at the gene ends were 6 bases for V and 12 bases for J; bases not matched to a gene: 12. The CDR3 sequence is 16 residues long. Germline V gives CDR1 MDHEN, CDR2 SYDVKM. CDR3 region: CASSQQGLAGGPGQFF. CDR3 bases: TGTGCCAGCAGCCAACAGGGACTAGCGGGAGGTCCGGGGCAGTTCTTC.

This clonotype was counted between two and nine times. The chain carries TRBV18 and TRBJ2-1; D gene unclear. The length of the CDR3 is 14 residues. Germline-derived CDR1 and CDR2 are KGHSH and LQKENI. V was cut by 0 bases and J by 9 bases, with 12 bases left in between. This CDR3 is CASSPPKPLTEQFF. The DNA for the CDR3 is TGTGCCAGCTCACCACCCAAACCCCTCACTGAGCAGTTCTTC.

V is TRBV4-2 and J is TRBJ2-5, with TRBD2 identical over 16 bases. This CDR3 is 17 amino acids long. CDR1 is LGHNA and CDR2 is YNFKEQ in the germline V gene. After removal of 1 base from V and 6 bases from J, the junction contained 5 bases not matched to a gene. Here the CDR3 reads CASSQVGLAGGMKTQYF. The CDR3, as DNA: TGTGCCAGCAGCCAAGTGGGACTAGCGGGAGGGATGAAGACCCAGTACTTC.

This clonotype was counted at least ten times. The CDR3 region is CASSLDSLNTEAFF. Written as DNA, the CDR3 is TGCGCCAGCAGCCTGGACAGTTTGAACACTGAAGCTTTCTTT. The V and J genes are TRBV5-1 and TRBJ1-1; D is possibly TRBD1 (6 bases). The V end lost 4 bases, the J end lost 0 bases, and 10 bases lay between the germline ends. The CDR3 covers 14 residues. Germline V gives CDR1 SGHRS, CDR2 YFSETQ.